This entry describes one T cell receptor (beta chain). Its antigen is not known. This entry is derived from a study of PD-1 blockade in mismatch repair-deficient tumors. On the study more broadly: All were previously treated, progressing patients with about a dozen mismatch repair-deficient cancer types. Study-level points and caveats: After pembrolizumab, tumor-resident clones rose rapidly, then generally contracted before radiologic responses.

V gave up 2 bases and J gave up 2 bases, with 11 bases separating them. Germline values: CDR1 MNHNY, CDR2 SVGAGI (reference sequence). This CDR3 is 15 amino acids long. TCRs were sequenced from three patients responding to pembrolizumab. Method: immunoSEQ multiplex PCR; TCRdb's copy keeps in-frame clones and lacks some. The sample has about 68,000 clones, approximately 78% seen once. Sample: peripheral blood, taken 2 weeks after starting pembrolizumab. The rearrangement uses TRBV6-6 and TRBJ2-3, with D uncertain. The sequence derives from an adult with mismatch repair-deficient cancer. CDR3 protein: CASSYLWGDTDTQYF. The CDR3 region has the DNA TGTGCCAGCAGTTACCTTTGGGGTGACACAGATACGCAGTATTTT.